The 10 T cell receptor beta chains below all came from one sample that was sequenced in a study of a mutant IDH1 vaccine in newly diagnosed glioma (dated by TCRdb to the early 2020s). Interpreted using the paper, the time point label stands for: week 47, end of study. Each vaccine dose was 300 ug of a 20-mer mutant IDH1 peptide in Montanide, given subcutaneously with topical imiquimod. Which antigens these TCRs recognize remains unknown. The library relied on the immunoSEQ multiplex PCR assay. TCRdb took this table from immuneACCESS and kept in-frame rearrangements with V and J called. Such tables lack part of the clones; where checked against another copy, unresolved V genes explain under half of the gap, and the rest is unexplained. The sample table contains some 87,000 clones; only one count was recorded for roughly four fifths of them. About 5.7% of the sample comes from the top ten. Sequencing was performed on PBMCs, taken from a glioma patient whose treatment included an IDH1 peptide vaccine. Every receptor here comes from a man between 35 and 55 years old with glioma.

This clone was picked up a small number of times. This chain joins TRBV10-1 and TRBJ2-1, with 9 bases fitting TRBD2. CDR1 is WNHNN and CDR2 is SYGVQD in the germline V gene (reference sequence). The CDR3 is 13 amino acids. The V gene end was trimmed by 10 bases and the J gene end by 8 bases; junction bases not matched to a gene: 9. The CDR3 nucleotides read TGCGCCATTTTAGCGGGAGAAAGGGATGAGCAGTTCTTC. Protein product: CAILAGERDEQFF.

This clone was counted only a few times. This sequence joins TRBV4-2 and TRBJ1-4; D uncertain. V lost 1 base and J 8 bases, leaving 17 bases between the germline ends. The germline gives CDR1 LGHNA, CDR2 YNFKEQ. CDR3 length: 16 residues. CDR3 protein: CASSQGGTGKGEKLFF. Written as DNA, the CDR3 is TGTGCCAGCAGCCAAGGTGGCACTGGGAAAGGGGAAAAACTGTTTTTT.

In DNA, the CDR3 is TGTGCCTGGAGTGTAGGCATACTCCTTTCCTACAATGAGCAGTTCTTC. This encodes CAWSVGILLSYNEQFF. The J gene is TRBJ2-1, the V gene TRBV30; D unresolved. CDR1 and CDR2 (germline): GTSNPN, SVGIG (reference sequence). The CDR3 is 16 amino acids. Trimming removed 0 bases at V and 1 base at J, with 13 bases between.

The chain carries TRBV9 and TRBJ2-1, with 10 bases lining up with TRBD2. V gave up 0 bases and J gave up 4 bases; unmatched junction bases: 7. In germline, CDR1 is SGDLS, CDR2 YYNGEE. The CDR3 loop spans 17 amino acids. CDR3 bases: TGTGCCAGCAGCGTAGATGCTAGCGGGAGCTTTTACAATGAGCAGTTCTTC. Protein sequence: CASSVDASGSFYNEQFF.

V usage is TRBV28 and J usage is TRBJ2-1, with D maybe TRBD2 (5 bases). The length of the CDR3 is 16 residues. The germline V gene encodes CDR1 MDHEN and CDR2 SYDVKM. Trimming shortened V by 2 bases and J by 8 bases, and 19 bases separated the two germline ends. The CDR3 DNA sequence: TGTGCCAGCAGTTTAAAAACTAGACGTCGGGCCGATGAGCAGTTCTTC. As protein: CASSLKTRRRADEQFF. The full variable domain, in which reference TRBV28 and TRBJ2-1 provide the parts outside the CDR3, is DVKVTQSSRYLVKRTGEKVFLECVQDMDHENMFWYRQDPGLGLRLIYFSYDVKMKEKGDIPEGYSVSREKKERFSLILESASTNQTSMYLCASSLKTRRRADEQFFGPGTRLTVL.

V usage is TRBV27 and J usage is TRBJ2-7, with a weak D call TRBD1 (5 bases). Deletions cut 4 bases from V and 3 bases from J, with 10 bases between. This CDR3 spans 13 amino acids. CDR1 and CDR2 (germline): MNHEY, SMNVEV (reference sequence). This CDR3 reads CASSSAGRYEQYF. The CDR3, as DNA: TGTGCCAGCAGTTCGGCAGGGCGCTACGAGCAGTACTTC.

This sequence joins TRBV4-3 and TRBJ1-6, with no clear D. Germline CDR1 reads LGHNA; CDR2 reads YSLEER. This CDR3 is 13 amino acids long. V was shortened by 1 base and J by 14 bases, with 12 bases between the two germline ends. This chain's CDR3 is CASSQGIMGALHF. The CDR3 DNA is TGCGCCAGCAGCCAAGGGATTATGGGAGCCCTCCACTTT.

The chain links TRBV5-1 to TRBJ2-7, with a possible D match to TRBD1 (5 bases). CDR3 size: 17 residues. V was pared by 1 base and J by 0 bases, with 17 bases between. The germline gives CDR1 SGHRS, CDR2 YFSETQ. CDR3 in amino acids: CASSLSPNRPSSYEQYF. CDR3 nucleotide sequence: TGCGCCAGCAGCTTGAGTCCAAACAGGCCGAGCTCCTACGAGCAGTACTTC.

CDR3 loop: CASSRSMGSYEQYF. CDR3 DNA sequence: TGTGCCAGCAGCCGATCCATGGGGTCCTACGAGCAGTACTTC. This chain uses TRBV14 with TRBJ2-7; no firm D call. The germline V and J ends were trimmed by 4 bases and 1 base, with 11 bases remaining between them. Germline assignment: CDR1 SGHDN and CDR2 FVKESK. The CDR3 contains 14 residues.

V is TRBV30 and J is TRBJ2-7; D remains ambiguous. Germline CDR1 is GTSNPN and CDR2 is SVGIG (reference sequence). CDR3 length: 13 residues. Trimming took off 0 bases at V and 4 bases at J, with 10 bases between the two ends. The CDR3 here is CAWSVGLRYEQYF. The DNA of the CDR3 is TGTGCCTGGAGTGTGGGCCTCAGGTACGAGCAGTACTTC.